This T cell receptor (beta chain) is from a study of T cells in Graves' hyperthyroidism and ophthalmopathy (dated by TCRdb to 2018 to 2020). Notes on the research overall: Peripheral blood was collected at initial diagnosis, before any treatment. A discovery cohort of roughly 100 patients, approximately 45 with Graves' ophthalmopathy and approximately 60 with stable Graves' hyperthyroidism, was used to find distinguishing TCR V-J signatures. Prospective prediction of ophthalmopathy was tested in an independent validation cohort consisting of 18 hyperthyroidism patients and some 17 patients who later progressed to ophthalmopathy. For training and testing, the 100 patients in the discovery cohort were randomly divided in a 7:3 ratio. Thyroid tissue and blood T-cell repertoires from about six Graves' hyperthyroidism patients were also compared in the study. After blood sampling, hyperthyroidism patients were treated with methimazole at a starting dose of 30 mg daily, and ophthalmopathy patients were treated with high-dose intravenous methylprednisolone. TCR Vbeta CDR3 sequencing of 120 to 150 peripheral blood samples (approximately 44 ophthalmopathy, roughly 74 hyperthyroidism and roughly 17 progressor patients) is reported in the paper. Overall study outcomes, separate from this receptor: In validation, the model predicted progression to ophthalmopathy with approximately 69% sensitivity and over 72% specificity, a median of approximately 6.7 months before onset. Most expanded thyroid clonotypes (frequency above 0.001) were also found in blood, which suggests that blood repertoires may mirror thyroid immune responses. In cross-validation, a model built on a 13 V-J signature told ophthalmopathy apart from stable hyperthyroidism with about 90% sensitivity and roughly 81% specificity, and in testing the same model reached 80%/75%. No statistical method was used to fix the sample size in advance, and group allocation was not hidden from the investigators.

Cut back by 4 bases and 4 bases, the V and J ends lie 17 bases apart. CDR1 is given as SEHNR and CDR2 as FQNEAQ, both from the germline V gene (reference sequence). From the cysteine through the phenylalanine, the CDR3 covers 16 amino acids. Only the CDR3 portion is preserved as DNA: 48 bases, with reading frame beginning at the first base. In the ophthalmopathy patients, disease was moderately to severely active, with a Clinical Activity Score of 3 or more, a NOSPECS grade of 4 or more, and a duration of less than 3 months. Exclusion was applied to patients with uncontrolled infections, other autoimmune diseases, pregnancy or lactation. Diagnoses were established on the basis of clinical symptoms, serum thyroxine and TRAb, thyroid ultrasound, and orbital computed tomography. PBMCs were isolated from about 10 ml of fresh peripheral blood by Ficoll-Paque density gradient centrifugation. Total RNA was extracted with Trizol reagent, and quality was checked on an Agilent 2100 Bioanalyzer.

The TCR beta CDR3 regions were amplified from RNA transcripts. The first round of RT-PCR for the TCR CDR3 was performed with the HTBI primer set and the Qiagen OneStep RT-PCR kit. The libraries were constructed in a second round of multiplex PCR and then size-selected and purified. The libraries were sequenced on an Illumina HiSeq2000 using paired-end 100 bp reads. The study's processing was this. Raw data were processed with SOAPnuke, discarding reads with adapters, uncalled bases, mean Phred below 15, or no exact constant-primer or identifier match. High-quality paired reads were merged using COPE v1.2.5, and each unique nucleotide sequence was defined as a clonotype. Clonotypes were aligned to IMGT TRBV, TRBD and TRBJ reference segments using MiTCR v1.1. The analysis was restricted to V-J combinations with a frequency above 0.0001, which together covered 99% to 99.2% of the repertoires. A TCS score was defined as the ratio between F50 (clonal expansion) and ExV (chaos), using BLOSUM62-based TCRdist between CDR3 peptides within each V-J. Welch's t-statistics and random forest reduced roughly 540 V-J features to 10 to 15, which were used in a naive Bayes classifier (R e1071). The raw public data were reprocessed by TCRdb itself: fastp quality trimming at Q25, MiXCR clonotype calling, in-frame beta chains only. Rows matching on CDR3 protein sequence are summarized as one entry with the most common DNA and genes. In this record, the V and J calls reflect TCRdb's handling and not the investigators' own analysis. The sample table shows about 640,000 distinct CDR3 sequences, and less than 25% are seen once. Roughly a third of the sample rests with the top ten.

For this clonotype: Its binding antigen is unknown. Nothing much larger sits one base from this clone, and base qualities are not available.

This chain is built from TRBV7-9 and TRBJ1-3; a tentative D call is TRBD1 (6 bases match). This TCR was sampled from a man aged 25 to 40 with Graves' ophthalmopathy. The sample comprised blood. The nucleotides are TGTGCCAGCAGCTCCCCCGCTGGCAGGGGAGGAAACACCATATATTTT. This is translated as CASSSPAGRGGNTIYF.